This T cell receptor (beta chain) was sequenced for a study of T-cell memory formation after mild COVID-19. Study findings and constraints: Contracting CD4+ clones were located mainly in CM and EM, and CD8+ clones in EMRA. CD4+ bias marked clones expanding day 15 to 37, unlike balanced contracting clones. In pre-infection memory, a portion of responding clones appeared, which suggested that cross-reactive memory joined.

CDR3 size: 16 residues. V shed 2 bases and J 7 bases; nucleotides not matched to a gene: 11. Germline V CDR1 and CDR2: SGDLS, YYNGEE. As concerns this clonotype: The antigen remains undetermined.

5'RACE with constant-segment primers yielded barcoded, UMI-tagged TCR alpha and TCR beta cDNA libraries. From the 5' RACE reads, TCRdb called clonotypes with MiXCR, one entry per CDR3 protein. The sample has roughly 300,000 distinct CDR3 sequences; roughly an eighth are singletons. The source material was PBMCs or a T cell subset sorted from them (not recorded which). This receptor was identified in a young man who had mild COVID-19 (a few samples of this study predate the infection). Cell type and time point are not known. This chain links TRBV9 with TRBJ2-7; TRBD2 agrees at 11 bases. CDR3 bases: TGTGCCAGCAGCGTGGAACTAGCGGGGGAGCTTACAGAGCAGTACTTC. This translates into CASSVELAGELTEQYF. The whole variable domain, remainder taken from reference TRBV9 and TRBJ2-7, is DSGVTQTPKHLITATGQRVTLRCSPRSGDLSVYWYQQSLDQGLQFLIQYYNGEERAKGNILERFSAQQFPDLHSELNLSSLELGDSALYFCASSVELAGELTEQYFGPGTRLTVT.